These 24 T cell receptor beta chains were all obtained from the same sample, sequenced in a study of CD8 T cells in Susac syndrome. Reverse transcription of 0.5 to 1 ug RNA was performed with random hexamers. TCRdb ran MiXCR on the immunoSEQ multiplex PCR reads and lists one entry per CDR3 protein. This table holds 130,000 to 150,000 distinct CDR3 sequences, approximately 95% found once. Sequenced material: CD4+ T cells from PBMCs. These receptors were taken from a human donor in good health.

This clonotype was recorded a few times. This chain uses TRBV19 with TRBJ2-5; weak D call: TRBD2 (5 bases). The CDR3 consists of 11 residues. Trimming removed 9 bases from V and 2 bases from J, with 7 bases in between. Germline V gives CDR1 LNHDA, CDR2 SQIVND (reference sequence). This CDR3 is CASRGQETQYF. In DNA, the CDR3 is TGTGCCAGCAGAGGGCAAGAGACCCAGTACTTC.

This clonotype was counted a single time. This chain connects TRBV30 to TRBJ1-3; 8 bases are a match to TRBD1. V was pared by 5 bases and J by 0 bases, with 3 bases of the junction left unmatched. CDR3 length: 14 residues. The germline gives CDR1 GTSNPN, CDR2 SVGIG (reference sequence). The CDR3 loop reads CAWGQGPSGNTIYF. Written as DNA, the CDR3 is TGTGCCTGGGGACAGGGCCCCTCTGGAAACACCATATATTTT.

This clonotype was detected only once. The chain couples TRBV3-1 to TRBJ1-2, with TRBD1 matching 9 bases. V was clipped by 1 base and J by 7 bases; unmatched bases: 7. In germline, CDR1 is LGHDT, CDR2 YNNKEL (reference sequence). The CDR3 covers 15 residues. The CDR3: CASSQVRGTGTGYTF. The CDR3 DNA reads as TGTGCCAGCAGCCAAGTCCGGGGGACAGGGACTGGCTACACCTTC. Using reference TRBV3-1 and TRBJ1-2 for the parts outside the CDR3, the full variable domain is DTAVSQTPKYLVTQMGNDKSIKCEQNLGHDTMYWYKQDSKKFLKIMFSYNNKELIINETVPNRFSPKSPDKAHLNLHINSLELGDSAVYFCASSQVRGTGTGYTFGSGTRLTVV.

V is TRBV11-2 and J is TRBJ2-3; 14 nucleotides line up with TRBD2. The CDR3 is 16 residues long. Germline lookup yields CDR1 SGHAT and CDR2 FQNNGV. V lost 4 bases to trimming and J lost 4 bases; unmatched junction nucleotides: 4. The chain's CDR3 is CASSYSGLAGADTQYF. In DNA form, the CDR3 reads TGTGCCAGCAGCTACTCGGGACTAGCGGGAGCAGATACGCAGTATTTT. Together with reference TRBV11-2 and TRBJ2-3, the CDR3 gives the full variable domain: EAGVAQSPRYKIIEKRQSVAFWCNPISGHATLYWYQQILGQGPKLLIQFQNNGVVDDSQLPKDRFSAERLKGVDSTLKIQPAKLEDSAVYLCASSYSGLAGADTQYFGPGTRLTVL.

The genes are TRBV20-1 and TRBJ2-3; D tentatively reads TRBD1 or TRBD2 (5 bases each). Germline lookup yields CDR1 DFQATT and CDR2 SNEGSKA (reference sequence). The V end lost 5 bases, the J end lost 4 bases, and 10 bases lay between the germline ends. The CDR3 is 12 residues long. Here the CDR3 DNA reads TGCAGTGCTCTCAGGGACGCAGATACGCAGTATTTT. It encodes CSALRDADTQYF.

The chain combines TRBV19 with TRBJ2-7; the match to TRBD2 covers 7 bases. Trimming took 0 bases from V and 5 from J; bases not matched to a gene: 4. Per the germline V gene, CDR1 is LNHDA and CDR2 is SQIVND (reference sequence). The CDR3 runs 14 residues. CDR3 nucleotide sequence: TGTGCCAGTAGTATAGAAGGGAGGGTTCACGAGCAGTACTTC. It encodes CASSIEGRVHEQYF.

This clonotype was seen only once. V gene TRBV29-1 combines with J gene TRBJ2-7; D unclear. The CDR3 extends over 13 amino acids. Germline V gene lookup returns CDR1 SQVTM and CDR2 ANQGSEA. The V and J ends lost 4 bases and 2 bases respectively, with 12 bases between them. The CDR3 region has the DNA TGCAGCGTTGTGGCGGCTATTCCCTACGAGCAGTACTTC. Protein: CSVVAAIPYEQYF.

This chain connects TRBV27 to TRBJ2-1; 8 bases map to TRBD2. The CDR3 is 14 amino acids. Germline V gene data show CDR1 as MNHEY and CDR2 as SMNVEV (reference sequence). The J segment lost 4 bases and the V segment lost 7 bases, leaving 6 bases of the junction unmatched. The CDR3 sequence: CASTSGGLYNEQFF. The CDR3, as DNA: TGTGCCAGCACCTCGGGAGGGTTATACAATGAGCAGTTCTTC.

This chain connects TRBV20-1 to TRBJ2-4; a possible D gene is TRBD2 (6 bases). The germline V gene encodes CDR1 DFQATT and CDR2 SNEGSKA (reference sequence). Trimming left V 6 bases short and J 3 bases short, with 18 bases between. The CDR3 runs to 15 residues. CDR3 in amino acids: CSASSAGKVKNIQYF. Here the CDR3 DNA reads TGCAGTGCCTCCTCGGCGGGGAAAGTCAAAAACATTCAGTACTTC.

This clonotype was found once. This rearrangement joins TRBV11-2 to TRBJ2-1, with D unclear. CDR3 length: 13 residues. CDR1 is SGHAT and CDR2 is FQNNGV in the germline V gene. The V and J ends lost 0 bases and 9 bases respectively, with 9 bases between them. CDR3 region: CASSLEGFREQFF. The CDR3 coding sequence is TGTGCCAGCAGCTTAGAAGGGTTTCGTGAGCAGTTCTTC.

The V gene is TRBV12-3 or TRBV12-4, the J gene TRBJ1-2; 8 nucleotides match TRBD1. This CDR3 has 13 amino acids. V was pared by 6 bases and J by 7 bases, with 7 bases of the junction left unmatched. The CDR3 DNA reads as TGTGCCAGCAGCGAGGACAGGGCAAGTGGCTACACCTTC. As protein: CASSEDRASGYTF.

This sequence joins TRBV9 and TRBJ2-2; D may be TRBD2 (6 bases). The germline CDR1 and CDR2 sequences are SGDLS and YYNGEE. The CDR3 extends over 15 amino acids. Between the trimmed V and J ends, which lost 6 bases and 3 bases, there was a span of 15 bases. The CDR3 is CASTPGDLYTGELFF. CDR3 nucleotides: TGTGCCAGCACCCCGGGGGACTTATACACCGGGGAGCTGTTTTTT.

The rearrangement links TRBV5-1 to TRBJ2-7, with 11 bases that match TRBD2. The junction had 9 bases not matched to a gene; V was cut back by 4 bases and J by 3 bases. The CDR3 sequence is 16 residues long. Germline V gives CDR1 SGHRS, CDR2 YFSETQ. The CDR3 sequence is CASSAGTSGSVYEQYF. The CDR3 nucleotides are TGCGCCAGCAGCGCGGGGACTAGCGGTTCCGTCTACGAGCAGTACTTC.

This clonotype has only one observation. The chain links TRBV10-1 to TRBJ2-1; D gene unclear. Germline CDR1 reads WNHNN; CDR2 reads SYGVQD (reference sequence). CDR3 length: 15 residues. Trimming removed 2 bases from V and 0 bases from J, with 8 bases in between. The CDR3 here is CASSEEHRSYNEQFF. The CDR3 nucleotides read TGCGCCAGCAGTGAGGAACACCGCTCCTACAATGAGCAGTTCTTC.

The gene calls are TRBV20-1 and TRBJ2-7; 9 bases align to TRBD1. Trimming took 6 bases from V and 5 from J; bases not matched to a gene: 14. This CDR3 comprises 15 residues. CDR1 is DFQATT, CDR2 SNEGSKA, per germline (reference sequence). Written as DNA, the CDR3 is TGCAGTGCCAGCCAACTAGGACAGGGGACCCACGAGCAGTACTTC. Translating gives CSASQLGQGTHEQYF.

The chain is built from TRBV2 and TRBJ2-2; D is perhaps TRBD1 or TRBD2 (7 bases each). The CDR3 spans 17 residues. Trimming removed 6 bases from V and 3 bases from J, with 20 bases in between. Germline V CDR1 and CDR2: SNHLY, FYNNEI. The CDR3 loop is CASSPPRGGPHTGELFF. DNA for the CDR3: TGTGCCAGCAGCCCGCCCAGGGGGGGGCCCCACACCGGGGAGCTGTTTTTT. The entire variable domain, with the rest obtained from reference TRBV2 and TRBJ2-2, is as follows: EPEVTQTPSHQVTQMGQEVILRCVPISNHLYFYWYRQILGQKVEFLVSFYNNEISEKSEIFDDQFSVERPDGSNFTLKIRSTKLEDSAMYFCASSPPRGGPHTGELFFGEGSRLTVL.

The sample holds one count of this clonotype. The chain carries TRBV7-9 and TRBJ1-5, with D unclear. This CDR3 comprises 14 residues. Germline V gene sequence: CDR1 SEHNR, CDR2 FQNEAQ (reference sequence). V gave up 2 bases and J gave up 4 bases, with 9 bases separating them. CDR3 sequence: CASSLSSGNQPQHF. The CDR3 coding sequence is TGTGCCAGCAGCTTATCTTCAGGTAATCAGCCCCAGCATTTT.

The chain uses TRBV5-1 and TRBJ2-1, with D tentatively TRBD1 (5 bases). V lost 4 bases to trimming and J lost 8 bases, with 25 bases between them. This CDR3 region has 17 residues. CDR1 is SGHRS, CDR2 YFSETQ, per germline. This CDR3 is CASSPRPVGQGGYEQFF. Written as DNA, the CDR3 is TGCGCCAGCAGCCCCCGCCCTGTCGGGCAGGGCGGTTATGAGCAGTTCTTC.

V usage is TRBV12-3 or TRBV12-4 and J usage is TRBJ1-1; D is undetermined. With 4 bases removed from V and 6 bases from J, the gap between germline ends came to 6 bases. CDR3 length equals 11 residues. The DNA of the CDR3 is TGTGCCAGCAGTTCCTACGCTGAAGCTTTCTTT. Its protein product is CASSSYAEAFF.

This sequence joins TRBV20-1 and TRBJ2-7; 9 bases align to TRBD2. The CDR3 has 13 residues. J was trimmed by 6 bases and V by 2 bases; bases with no gene match: 5. Per germline, CDR1 DFQATT and CDR2 SNEGSKA (reference sequence). The CDR3 is CSARISGSSEQYF. The CDR3 DNA reads as TGCAGTGCTAGAATTAGCGGGAGCAGCGAGCAGTACTTC.

The chain uses TRBV7-3 and TRBJ2-5, with D possibly called TRBD1 or TRBD2 (5 bases each). This CDR3 region has 15 residues. From germline, CDR1 is SGHTA and CDR2 FQGTGA. V lost 5 bases and J 7 bases, leaving 20 bases between the germline ends. CDR3 sequence reads: CASSPAALRDATQYF. Written as DNA, the CDR3 is TGTGCCAGCAGCCCCGCGGCGCTGAGGGACGCGACCCAGTACTTC. Together with reference TRBV7-3 and TRBJ2-5, the CDR3 gives the full variable domain: GAGVSQTPSNKVTEKGKYVELRCDPISGHTALYWYRQSLGQGPEFLIYFQGTGAADDSGLPNDRFFAVRPEGSVSTLKIQRTERGDSAVYLCASSPAALRDATQYFGPGTRLLVL.

The chain is built from TRBV28 and TRBJ1-2; TRBD1 aligns across 8 bases. CDR1 is MDHEN and CDR2 is SYDVKM in the germline V gene. This CDR3 has 15 residues. Trimming at V came to 2 bases and at J to 3 bases, leaving 5 bases not matched to a gene. The CDR3 sequence: CASSLAGGRDYGYTF. DNA of the CDR3: TGTGCCAGCAGTTTAGCAGGGGGCCGGGACTATGGCTACACCTTC.

The chain is built from TRBV20-1 and TRBJ2-1; maybe TRBD2 (5 bases). The V gene lost 1 base and the J gene lost 8 bases, with 12 bases spanning the gap. The length of the CDR3 is 13 residues. The germline CDR1 and CDR2 sequences are DFQATT and SNEGSKA (reference sequence). CDR3 sequence (DNA): TGCAGTGCTAGAGGGCCCGGCGGGCATGAGCAGTTCTTC. It specifies CSARGPGGHEQFF.

V gene TRBV18 combines with J gene TRBJ2-6, with 9 bases lining up with TRBD1. Germline V gene sequence: CDR1 KGHSH, CDR2 LQKENI. The CDR3 runs 16 residues. J gave up 4 bases and V 3 bases, and 4 bases lay outside the gene matches. For the CDR3, the DNA is TGTGCCAGCTCACCCGGGACAGGGTCCGGGGCCAACGTCCTGACTTTC. The encoded protein is CASSPGTGSGANVLTF.